A selection of T cell receptor beta chains follows, all from one sample in a study of cytomegalovirus exposure and HLA in healthy donors. Assay used: immunoSEQ multiplex PCR; TCRdb lists only in-frame clones, some missing. The profile shows around 200,000 clones, roughly four fifths of them singletons. Sequences were obtained from PBMCs. These receptors came from a woman under 30 in good health and CMV-seropositive. Both conserved end residues are part of each CDR3. The D gene is left open where the match is weak. Expanded clones are given a class, and other clones once, few, many or no size at all.

abundance	j_gene	d_gene	v_gene	CDR3nt	CDR3aa
NA	TRBJ1-5	TRBD1	TRBV19	TGTGCCAGTAGTACTTCAGGGGGAAGCAATCAGCCCCAGCATTTT	CASSTSGGSNQPQHF
NA	TRBJ1-5	NA	TRBV7-2	TGTGCCAGCAGCTTAGAAGGGGGCAATCAGCCCCAGCATTTT	CASSLEGGNQPQHF
NA	TRBJ2-1	NA	TRBV7-9	TGTGCCAGCAGCCATGACAATGAGCAGTTCTTC	CASSHDNEQFF
NA	TRBJ1-1	NA	TRBV19	TGTGCCAGTAGTCCTAGGTCCGGGAACACTGAAGCTTTCTTT	CASSPRSGNTEAFF
once	TRBJ2-3	TRBD2	TRBV29-1	TGCAGCGTTTCTAGCGGGGGGGCATATACGCAGTATTTT	CSVSSGGAYTQYF
NA	TRBJ1-2	NA	TRBV5-8	TGTGCCAGCAGCCGAAAGCGGGACGGGGGCTATGGCTACACCTTC	CASSRKRDGGYGYTF
NA	TRBJ1-3	NA	TRBV11-1	TGTGCCAGCTCGGTGAGCTCTGGAAACACCATATATTTT	CASSVSSGNTIYF
NA	TRBJ2-5	TRBD2	TRBV6-1	TGTGCCAGCAGTGATGGGCCTAGCGGGGGGTTCGGGTACCAAGAGACCCAGTACTTC	CASSDGPSGGFGYQETQYF
NA	TRBJ2-3	NA	TRBV6-6	TGTGCCAGCAGTTCCCCTGATAGGCGGGGCACAGATACGCAGTATTTT	CASSSPDRRGTDTQYF
NA	TRBJ2-7	NA	TRBV7-8	TGTGCCAGCAGCTTAATCCAGGGAAGGTACGAGCAGTACTTC	CASSLIQGRYEQYF
few	TRBJ2-5	NA	TRBV18	TGTGCCAGCTCACCACCATCCAGAATAGAGACCCAGTACTTC	CASSPPSRIETQYF
NA	TRBJ1-1	NA	TRBV5-1	TGCGCCAGCAGCTTATCGGGGAGTGGTGACACTGAAGCTTTCTTT	CASSLSGSGDTEAFF
NA	TRBJ2-7	TRBD1	TRBV18	TGTGCCAGCTCGACCGGGACAGAGACCTACGAGCAGTACTTC	CASSTGTETYEQYF
NA	TRBJ2-3	NA	TRBV27	TGTGCCAGCAGTCCCCGCAGGGGAAATACGCAGTATTTT	CASSPRRGNTQYF
NA	TRBJ1-4	TRBD1	TRBV7-9	TGTGCCAGCAGCTTTTCGGGACAGGGTGGAGAAAAACTGTTTTTT	CASSFSGQGGEKLFF
NA	TRBJ2-1	NA	TRBV7-9	TGTGCCAGCAGGCCGGGGGTAAGCTCCTACAATGAGCAGTTCTTC	CASRPGVSSYNEQFF
NA	TRBJ1-2	NA	TRBV19	TGTGCCAGTACCCGGACCCCAGGGGGCTACACCTTC	CASTRTPGGYTF
many	TRBJ2-2	NA	TRBV21-1	TGTGCCAGCAGCAAGAAATCTAGCACCGGGGAGCTGTTTTTT	CASSKKSSTGELFF
NA	TRBJ1-2	NA	TRBV19	TGTGCCAGTAGTATAGACGACCGGGGAGGCTACACCTTC	CASSIDDRGGYTF
NA	TRBJ2-7	TRBD1	TRBV4-1	TGCGCCAGCAGCCAAGCCCGGGACAGGTTCTACGAGCAGTACTTC	CASSQARDRFYEQYF
NA	TRBJ2-7	TRBD2	TRBV6-1	TGTGCCAGCAGTGAGATTAGCGGGGGGTCCTACAACACCTACGAGCAGTACTTC	CASSEISGGSYNTYEQYF
once	TRBJ1-1	TRBD1	TRBV5-1	TGCGCCAGCAGCCGGGACAGTAACACTGAAGCTTTCTTT	CASSRDSNTEAFF
NA	TRBJ2-1	TRBD2	TRBV4-1	TGCGCCAGCAGCCAAGCGGGGCTAGCGGGGGCTCGCTCCTACAATGAGCAGTTCTTC	CASSQAGLAGARSYNEQFF
NA	TRBJ2-7	NA	TRBV5-4	TGTGCCAGCAGCTTGGAATTAGCCAGATCCTACGAGCAGTACTTC	CASSLELARSYEQYF
NA	TRBJ1-2	TRBD1	TRBV6-5	TGTGCCAGCAGTACTCTTCAGGGGGCCTATGGCTACACCTTC	CASSTLQGAYGYTF
NA	TRBJ2-5	TRBD2	TRBV5-1	TGCGCCAGCAGCCTTAGCGGGGGGGAGACCCAGTACTTC	CASSLSGGETQYF
once	TRBJ2-7	TRBD2	TRBV9	TGTGCCAGCAGCGTAGCCGGGGGGGCCCCCTACGAGCAGTACTTC	CASSVAGGAPYEQYF
NA	TRBJ1-6	TRBD1	TRBV6-4	TGTGCCAGCAGCCCCGGGACAGCTTCCTTCTCCTATAATTCACCCCTCCACTTT	CASSPGTASFSYNSPLHF
few	TRBJ2-7	NA	TRBV10-2	TGCGCCAGCAGTGAGGTTGACAGGGAGCAGTACTTC	CASSEVDREQYF
NA	TRBJ2-3	TRBD2	TRBV6-6	TGTGCCAGCAGCACGGGGGGTTCAGATACGCAGTATTTT	CASSTGGSDTQYF
NA	TRBJ2-7	NA	TRBV7-2	TGTGCCAGCAGCTTAGGCTCGTCGGGGGTAGGCTACGAGCAGTACTTC	CASSLGSSGVGYEQYF
NA	TRBJ2-1	NA	TRBV7-6	TGTGCCAGCAGCTTAACCCGACTAGTGGATGAGCAGTTCTTC	CASSLTRLVDEQFF
NA	TRBJ1-5	NA	TRBV21-1	TGTGCCAGCGGGGGACAGGGGGTACAGGTTAGCAATCAGCCCCAGCATTTT	CASGGQGVQVSNQPQHF
NA	TRBJ1-6	TRBD1	TRBV4-1	TGCGCCAGCAGCCCCCAGGGGGCCGAAAATTCACCCCTCCACTTT	CASSPQGAENSPLHF
NA	TRBJ2-6	NA	TRBV4-2	TGTGCCAGCAGCTGGCAAATTCCCGGGGCCAACGTCCTGACTTTC	CASSWQIPGANVLTF
NA	TRBJ2-1	TRBD1	TRBV7-6	TGTGCCAGCAGCCCCGACAGGGGTCCCGACAATGAGCAGTTCTTC	CASSPDRGPDNEQFF
NA	TRBJ2-7	NA	TRBV15	TGTGCCACCAGCAGAGATAGGACAGCCCCCTACGAGCAGTACTTC	CATSRDRTAPYEQYF
NA	TRBJ1-1	NA	TRBV7-9	TGTGCCAGCAGCCCCCCTAAGACTGAAGCTTTCTTT	CASSPPKTEAFF
NA	TRBJ2-1	NA	TRBV6-1	TGTGCCAGCAGTGACAGGTACAATGAGCAGTTCTTC	CASSDRYNEQFF
NA	TRBJ1-2	NA	TRBV19	TGTGCCAGTAGTATCTGGACAGAAAATGGCTACACCTTC	CASSIWTENGYTF
few	TRBJ1-5	NA	TRBV6-1	TGTGCCAGCAGCGCAGGGGTAAGCAATCAGCCCCAGCATTTT	CASSAGVSNQPQHF
NA	TRBJ1-2	TRBD1	TRBV5-4	TGTGCCAGCAGCTCCTCCGGGACAGGGAATGGCTACACCTTC	CASSSSGTGNGYTF
few	TRBJ1-6	NA	TRBV4-1	TGCGCCAGCAGCCAAGAAATACGGGTAGAGGGTTCACCCCTCCACTTT	CASSQEIRVEGSPLHF